Below, one T cell receptor (beta chain) is given with its context. Its antigen is not known. TCRdb ran MiXCR on the 5' RACE reads and lists one entry per CDR3 protein. This table has about 40,000 distinct CDR3 sequences, 18% appearing once. Study outcomes and limitations: Tumor memory CD4+ T cell TCR gene usage was found to cluster with blood and lymph node memory CD4+ cells and with lymph node naive CD4+ cells.

The CDR3 runs 12 residues. Unmatched junction bases numbered 2, after V lost 3 bases and J lost 7 bases. Looked up from germline, CDR1 is SGHVS and CDR2 is FNYEAQ. The chain recombines TRBV7-6 with TRBJ2-7, with TRBD1 matching over 8 bases. The sequencing sample was made of naive CD4+ T cells sorted from a lymph node. Subset: naive CD4+ T cells, CD4+CD45RA+CD25-. This clonotype originated in a female donor with breast cancer. The CDR3 DNA reads TGTGCCAGCAGCTTGACAGGGGAAGAGCAGTACTTC. Residues: CASSLTGEEQYF.